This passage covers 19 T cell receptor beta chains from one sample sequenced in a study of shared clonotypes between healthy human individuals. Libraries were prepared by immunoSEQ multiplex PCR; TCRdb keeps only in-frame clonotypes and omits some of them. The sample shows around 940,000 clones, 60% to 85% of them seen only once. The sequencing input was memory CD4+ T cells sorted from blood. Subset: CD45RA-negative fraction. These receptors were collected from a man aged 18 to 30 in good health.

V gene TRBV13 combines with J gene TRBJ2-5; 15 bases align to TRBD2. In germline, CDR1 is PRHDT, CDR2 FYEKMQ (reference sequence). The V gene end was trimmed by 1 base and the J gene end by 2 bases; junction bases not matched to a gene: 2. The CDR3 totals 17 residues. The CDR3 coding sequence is TGTGCCAGCAGCTTAGTTGGACTAGCGGGAGGGCAAGAGACCCAGTACTTC. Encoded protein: CASSLVGLAGGQETQYF.

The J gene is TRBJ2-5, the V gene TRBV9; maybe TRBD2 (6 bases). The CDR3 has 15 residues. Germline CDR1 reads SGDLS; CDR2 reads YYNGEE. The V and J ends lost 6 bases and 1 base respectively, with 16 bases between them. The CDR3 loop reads CASNIAGGVQETQYF. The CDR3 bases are TGTGCCAGCAATATCGCTGGAGGGGTCCAAGAGACCCAGTACTTC.

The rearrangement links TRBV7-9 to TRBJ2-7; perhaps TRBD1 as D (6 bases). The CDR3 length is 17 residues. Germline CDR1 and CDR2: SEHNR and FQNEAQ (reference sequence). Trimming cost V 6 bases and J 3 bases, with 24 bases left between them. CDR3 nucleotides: TGTGCCAGCAGTCCCACAGGGAAAACGAGCACCCTCTACGAGCAGTACTTC. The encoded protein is CASSPTGKTSTLYEQYF.

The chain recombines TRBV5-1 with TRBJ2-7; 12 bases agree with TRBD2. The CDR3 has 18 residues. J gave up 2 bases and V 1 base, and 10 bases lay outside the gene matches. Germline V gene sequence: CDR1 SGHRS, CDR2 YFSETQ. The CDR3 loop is CASSLTRLAGDGAYEQYF. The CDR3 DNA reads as TGCGCCAGCAGCTTGACCCGACTAGCGGGAGATGGGGCCTACGAGCAGTACTTC.

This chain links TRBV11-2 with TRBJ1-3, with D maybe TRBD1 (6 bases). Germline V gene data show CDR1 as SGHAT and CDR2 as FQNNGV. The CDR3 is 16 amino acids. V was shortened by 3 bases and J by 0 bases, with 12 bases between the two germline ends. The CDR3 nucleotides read TGTGCCAGCAGCTTGACAGGAAGCTTCTCTGGAAACACCATATATTTT. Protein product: CASSLTGSFSGNTIYF. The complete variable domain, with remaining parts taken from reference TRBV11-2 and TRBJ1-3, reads EAGVAQSPRYKIIEKRQSVAFWCNPISGHATLYWYQQILGQGPKLLIQFQNNGVVDDSQLPKDRFSAERLKGVDSTLKIQPAKLEDSAVYLCASSLTGSFSGNTIYFGEGSWLTVV.

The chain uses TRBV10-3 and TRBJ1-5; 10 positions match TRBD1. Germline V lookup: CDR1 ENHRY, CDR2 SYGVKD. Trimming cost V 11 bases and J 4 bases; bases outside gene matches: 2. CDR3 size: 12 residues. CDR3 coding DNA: TGTGCCTCGGGACAGGGGAATCAGCCCCAGCATTTT. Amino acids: CASGQGNQPQHF.

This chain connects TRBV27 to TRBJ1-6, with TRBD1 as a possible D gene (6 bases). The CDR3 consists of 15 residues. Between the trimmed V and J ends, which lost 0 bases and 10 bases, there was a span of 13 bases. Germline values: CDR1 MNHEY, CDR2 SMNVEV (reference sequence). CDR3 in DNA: TGTGCCAGCAGTTTATCGGACAGCGGGGGGTCACCCCTCCACTTT. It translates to CASSLSDSGGSPLHF.

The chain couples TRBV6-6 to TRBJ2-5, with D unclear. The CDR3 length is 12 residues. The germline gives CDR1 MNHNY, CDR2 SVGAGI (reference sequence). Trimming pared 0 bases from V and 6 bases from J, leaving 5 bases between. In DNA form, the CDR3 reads TGTGCCAGCAGTTACTCTGCTCAGACCCAGTACTTC. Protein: CASSYSAQTQYF.

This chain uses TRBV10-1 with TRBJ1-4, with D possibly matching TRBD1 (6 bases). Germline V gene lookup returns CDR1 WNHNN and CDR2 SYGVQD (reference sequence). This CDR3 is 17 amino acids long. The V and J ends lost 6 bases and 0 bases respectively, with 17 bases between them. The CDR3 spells CASSLPIQGSTNEKLFF. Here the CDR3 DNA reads TGCGCCAGCAGCCTACCTATACAGGGATCAACTAATGAAAAACTGTTTTTT.

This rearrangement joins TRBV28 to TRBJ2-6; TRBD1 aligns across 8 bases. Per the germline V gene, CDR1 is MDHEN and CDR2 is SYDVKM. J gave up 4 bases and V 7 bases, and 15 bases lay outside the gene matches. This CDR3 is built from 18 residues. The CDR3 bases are TGTGCCAGCACTAAAGCCGGGCAGGGGGCGCGAGGGGCCAACGTCCTGACTTTC. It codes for CASTKAGQGARGANVLTF. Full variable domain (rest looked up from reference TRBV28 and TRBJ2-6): DVKVTQSSRYLVKRTGEKVFLECVQDMDHENMFWYRQDPGLGLRLIYFSYDVKMKEKGDIPEGYSVSREKKERFSLILESASTNQTSMYLCASTKAGQGARGANVLTFGAGSRLTVL.

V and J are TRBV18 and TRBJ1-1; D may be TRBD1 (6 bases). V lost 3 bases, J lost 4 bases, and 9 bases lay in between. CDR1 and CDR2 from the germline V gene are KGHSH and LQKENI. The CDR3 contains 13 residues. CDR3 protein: CASSPLDSTEAFF. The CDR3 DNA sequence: TGTGCCAGCTCACCCTTGGACAGCACTGAAGCTTTCTTT.

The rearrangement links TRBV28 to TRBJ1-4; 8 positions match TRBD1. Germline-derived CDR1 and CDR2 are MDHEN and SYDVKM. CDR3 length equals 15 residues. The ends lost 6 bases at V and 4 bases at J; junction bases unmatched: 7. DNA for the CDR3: TGTGCCAGCAGCTTTGCGGGACAGGATAATGAAAAACTGTTTTTT. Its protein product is CASSFAGQDNEKLFF.

The CDR3 nucleotides are TGTGCCAGCAGCGTGGAACAGTCGACTTATGGCTACACCTTC. Its protein is CASSVEQSTYGYTF. The rearrangement links TRBV28 to TRBJ1-2; unclear D gene. V dropped 6 bases and J dropped 5 bases, with 16 bases sitting between them. The CDR3 consists of 14 residues. Germline assignment: CDR1 MDHEN and CDR2 SYDVKM.

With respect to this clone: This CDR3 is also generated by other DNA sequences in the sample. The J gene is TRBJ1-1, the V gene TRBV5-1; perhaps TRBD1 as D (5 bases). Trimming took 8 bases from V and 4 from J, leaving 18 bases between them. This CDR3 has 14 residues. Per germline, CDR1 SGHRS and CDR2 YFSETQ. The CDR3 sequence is CASSPGTGGTEAFF. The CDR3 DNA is TGCGCCAGTAGCCCCGGGACCGGGGGCACTGAAGCTTTCTTT. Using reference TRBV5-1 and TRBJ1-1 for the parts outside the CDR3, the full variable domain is KAGVTQTPRYLIKTRGQQVTLSCSPISGHRSVSWYQQTPGQGLQFLFEYFSETQRNKGNFPGRFSGRQFSNSRSEMNVSTLELGDSALYLCASSPGTGGTEAFFGQGTRLTVV.

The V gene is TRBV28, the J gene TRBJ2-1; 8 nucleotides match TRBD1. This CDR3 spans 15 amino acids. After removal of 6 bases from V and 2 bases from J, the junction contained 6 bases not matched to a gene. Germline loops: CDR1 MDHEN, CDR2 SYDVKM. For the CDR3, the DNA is TGTGCCAGCAGCCTAACAGGGGGAACCTACAATGAGCAGTTCTTC. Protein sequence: CASSLTGGTYNEQFF.

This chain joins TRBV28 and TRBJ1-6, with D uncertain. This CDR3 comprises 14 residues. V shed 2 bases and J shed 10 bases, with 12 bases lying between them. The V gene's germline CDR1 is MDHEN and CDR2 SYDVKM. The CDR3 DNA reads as TGTGCCAGCAGTTTACCCCTACAAGGGTCACCCCTCCACTTT. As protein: CASSLPLQGSPLHF. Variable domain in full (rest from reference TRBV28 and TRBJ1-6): DVKVTQSSRYLVKRTGEKVFLECVQDMDHENMFWYRQDPGLGLRLIYFSYDVKMKEKGDIPEGYSVSREKKERFSLILESASTNQTSMYLCASSLPLQGSPLHFGNGTRLTVT.

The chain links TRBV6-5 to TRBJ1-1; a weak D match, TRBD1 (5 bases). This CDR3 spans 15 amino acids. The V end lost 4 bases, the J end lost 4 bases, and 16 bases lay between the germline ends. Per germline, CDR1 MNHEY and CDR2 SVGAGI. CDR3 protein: CASSFFSRGSTEAFF. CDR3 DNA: TGTGCCAGCAGTTTCTTCAGTAGGGGATCCACTGAAGCTTTCTTT.

Written as DNA, the CDR3 is TGCGCCAGCAGTCCCCTCAGGGGGATCACTGAAGCTTTCTTT. Its protein is CASSPLRGITEAFF. V and J are TRBV10-1 and TRBJ1-1; 7 bases align to TRBD1. The CDR3 contains 14 residues. Germline V lookup: CDR1 WNHNN, CDR2 SYGVQD (reference sequence). With 5 bases clipped from V and 4 bases from J, the junction kept 7 bases outside the gene matches.

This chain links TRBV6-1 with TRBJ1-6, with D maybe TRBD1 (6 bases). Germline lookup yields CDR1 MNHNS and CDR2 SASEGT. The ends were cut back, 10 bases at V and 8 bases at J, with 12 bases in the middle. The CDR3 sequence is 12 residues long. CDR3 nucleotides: TGTGCCACCTCGAACAGGGATTCACCCCTCCACTTT. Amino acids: CATSNRDSPLHF.